These 29 T cell receptor beta chains came from one sample sequenced in a study of cytomegalovirus exposure and HLA in healthy donors. The repertoire was sequenced with immunoSEQ multiplex PCR; TCRdb's copy has only in-frame clones and lacks some. The sample has over 200,000 clones, about 90% seen once; the top ten hold approximately 2.9%. The sequencing input was PBMCs. The source of these receptors is a young woman in good health and CMV-seronegative.

The CDR3 spells CTSSQEQRTSGIEEGEQFF. Written as DNA, the CDR3 is TGCACCAGCAGCCAAGAACAAAGGACTAGCGGGATTGAAGAGGGTGAGCAGTTCTTC. This chain joins TRBV1 and TRBJ2-1; the listed D gene, TRBD2, was not tested against the DNA. TRBV1 is designated a pseudogene. This CDR3 is built from 19 residues.

The V call is TRBV11-2, the J call TRBJ1-1, with 8 bases aligning to TRBD1. V shed 5 bases and J 12 bases; nucleotides not matched to a gene: 11. The CDR3 has 13 residues. In germline, CDR1 is SGHAT, CDR2 FQNNGV. CDR3 residues: CASSGRAGGVPFF. The DNA of the CDR3 is TGTGCCAGCAGCGGACGCGCAGGGGGCGTGCCTTTCTTT. The variable domain in full, completed from reference TRBV11-2 and TRBJ1-1, reads EAGVAQSPRYKIIEKRQSVAFWCNPISGHATLYWYQQILGQGPKLLIQFQNNGVVDDSQLPKDRFSAERLKGVDSTLKIQPAKLEDSAVYLCASSGRAGGVPFFGQGTRLTVV.

About this clone itself: The sample contains more than one DNA sequence encoding this CDR3. This sequence joins TRBV28 and TRBJ1-5, with D unclear. Trimming took off 2 bases at V and 7 bases at J, with 9 bases between the two ends. The CDR3 loop spans 13 amino acids. The germline gives CDR1 MDHEN, CDR2 SYDVKM. The CDR3 sequence: CASSLLGGQPQHF. Here the CDR3 DNA reads TGTGCCAGCAGTTTACTAGGTGGCCAGCCCCAGCATTTT.

The chain carries TRBV7-2 and TRBJ2-3, with 7 bases that match TRBD2. With V trimmed by 1 base and J by 2 bases, 3 bases remained unmatched. CDR1 and CDR2 (germline): SGHTA, FQGNSA. CDR3 length: 15 amino acids. The CDR3 loop reads CASSLVSGTTDTQYF. The CDR3 DNA sequence: TGTGCCAGCAGCTTAGTGAGCGGGACCACAGATACGCAGTATTTT.

The V call is TRBV10-3, the J call TRBJ1-5; D unclear. V lost 4 bases, J lost 1 base, and 5 bases lay in between. The CDR3 runs to 13 residues. The germline CDR1 and CDR2 sequences are ENHRY and SYGVKD. The DNA of the CDR3 is TGTGCCATCAGTGTGGGCAGCAATCAGCCCCAGCATTTT. Encoded protein: CAISVGSNQPQHF.

V gene TRBV7-9 combines with J gene TRBJ2-1; no definite D call. The germline V and J ends were trimmed by 5 bases and 10 bases, with 9 bases remaining between them. The germline V gene has CDR1 SEHNR and CDR2 FQNEAQ (reference sequence). The CDR3 sequence is 11 residues long. The CDR3 spells CASSRGVEQFF. CDR3 nucleotide sequence: TGTGCCAGCAGCCGAGGAGTGGAGCAGTTCTTC.

This rearrangement joins TRBV5-1 to TRBJ1-2; weak D call: TRBD1 (5 bases). Germline CDR1 and CDR2: SGHRS and YFSETQ. The V and J ends lost 4 bases and 8 bases respectively, with 15 bases between them. The CDR3 contains 13 residues. The CDR3 nucleotides read TGCGCCAGCAGCCAGCAGGAGGGACTGGGCTACACCTTC. Translation gives CASSQQEGLGYTF.

The chain couples TRBV28 to TRBJ1-2, with D possibly matching TRBD1 (6 bases). Germline CDR1 reads MDHEN; CDR2 reads SYDVKM. Trimming removed 6 bases at V and 8 bases at J, with 13 bases between. The CDR3 is 12 residues long. CDR3 in DNA: TGTGCCAGCAGGGACAGCAACACCGGCTACACCTTC. This codes for CASRDSNTGYTF.

This sequence joins TRBV7-9 and TRBJ2-3; 7 bases are a match to TRBD1. J gave up 2 bases and V 11 bases, and 16 bases lay outside the gene matches. Looked up from germline, CDR1 is SEHNR and CDR2 is FQNEAQ (reference sequence). The CDR3 loop spans 16 amino acids. The CDR3 bases are TGTGCCGCAGGGGGTTCGGTCCTAGGGCTCACAGATACGCAGTATTTT. As protein: CAAGGSVLGLTDTQYF.

The V gene is TRBV6-4, the J gene TRBJ2-1, with TRBD1 matching over 12 bases. With 6 bases clipped from V and 8 bases from J, the junction kept 8 bases outside the gene matches. Germline assignment: CDR1 MRHNA and CDR2 SNTAGT. CDR3 size: 15 residues. CDR3 loop: CASSAGTGGIDEQFF. DNA for the CDR3: TGTGCCAGCAGCGCAGGGACAGGGGGCATCGATGAGCAGTTCTTC.

The V gene is TRBV2, the J gene TRBJ2-7, with D maybe TRBD2 (6 bases). This CDR3 comprises 14 residues. V lost 5 bases and J lost 2, with 13 bases in between. From germline, CDR1 is SNHLY and CDR2 FYNNEI. This CDR3 reads CASSYSGEPYEQYF. CDR3 sequence (DNA): TGTGCCAGCAGTTATAGCGGAGAGCCCTACGAGCAGTACTTC.

The chain joins TRBV5-1 to TRBJ2-3; possibly TRBD2 for D (6 bases). V was cut by 0 bases and J by 2 bases, with 10 bases left in between. Germline V gene data show CDR1 as SGHRS and CDR2 as YFSETQ. CDR3 length equals 15 residues. The CDR3 is CASSLGSSVTDTQYF. CDR3 sequence (DNA): TGCGCCAGCAGCTTGGGATCTAGCGTCACAGATACGCAGTATTTT.

The chain links TRBV11-2 to TRBJ1-4, with D unclear. Germline lookup yields CDR1 SGHAT and CDR2 FQNNGV. The CDR3 has 15 residues. The V gene lost 1 base and the J gene lost 4 bases, with 10 bases spanning the gap. CDR3 protein: CASSLGRADNEKLFF. The CDR3 DNA reads as TGTGCCAGCAGCTTAGGGCGGGCCGATAATGAAAAACTGTTTTTT.

CDR3: CASSLSGQFEAFF. CDR3 DNA sequence: TGTGCCAGCAGCTTATCAGGGCAATTCGAAGCTTTCTTT. The chain carries TRBV7-9 and TRBJ1-1; a weak D match, TRBD1 (5 bases). Germline CDR1 reads SEHNR; CDR2 reads FQNEAQ (reference sequence). V shed 2 bases and J shed 8 bases, with 12 bases lying between them. The CDR3 is 13 amino acids.

This clone was counted a single time. This chain links TRBV2 with TRBJ2-5, with D possibly TRBD2 on 6 matching bases. Per germline, CDR1 SNHLY and CDR2 FYNNEI. This CDR3 is 14 amino acids long. The V and J ends lost 7 bases and 5 bases respectively, with 17 bases between them. CDR3 DNA sequence: TGTGCCAGCACTAGACTAAGCGCGGGGGAGACCCAGTACTTC. This codes for CASTRLSAGETQYF.

This chain's CDR3 is CASSPRHDRGLYEQYF. The CDR3 DNA is TGTGCCAGCTCACCACGGCATGACAGGGGGCTGTACGAGCAGTACTTC. V usage is TRBV18 and J usage is TRBJ2-7, with TRBD1 matching 10 bases. The CDR3 covers 16 residues. From germline, CDR1 is KGHSH and CDR2 LQKENI. After removal of 1 base from V and 4 bases from J, the junction contained 7 bases not matched to a gene.

The chain couples TRBV29-1 to TRBJ2-1; D not certain. The CDR3 consists of 13 residues. CDR1 is SQVTM and CDR2 is ANQGSEA in the germline V gene. Trimming cost V 0 bases and J 5 bases, with 8 bases left between them. CDR3: CSVEDRRNNEQFF. CDR3 in DNA: TGCAGCGTTGAAGATAGGAGAAACAATGAGCAGTTCTTC.

J is TRBJ2-3 and V is TRBV6-1; TRBD1 matches 7 bases. The CDR3 is 15 residues long. The junction had 9 bases not matched to a gene; V was cut back by 5 bases and J by 4 bases. Germline assignment: CDR1 MNHNS and CDR2 SASEGT. This CDR3 reads CASSFRDSTSDTQYF. The CDR3 DNA reads as TGTGCCAGCAGTTTCCGGGACAGCACCTCAGATACGCAGTATTTT.

V gene TRBV10-3 combines with J gene TRBJ2-7; 8 bases align to TRBD1. The CDR3 spans 15 residues. The V gene end was trimmed by 3 bases and the J gene end by 3 bases; junction bases not matched to a gene: 7. Germline assignment: CDR1 ENHRY and CDR2 SYGVKD. The CDR3 protein is CAISDRQGALYEQYF. Here the CDR3 DNA reads TGTGCCATCAGTGATCGCCAGGGGGCGCTCTACGAGCAGTACTTC.

The genes are TRBV10-3 and TRBJ1-3; weak D call: TRBD1 (5 bases). There are 16 residues in the CDR3. Trimming left V 4 bases short and J 1 base short, with 14 bases between. Looked up from germline, CDR1 is ENHRY and CDR2 is SYGVKD. The CDR3 sequence: CAISAWGGGSGNTIYF. The CDR3 nucleotides read TGTGCCATCAGTGCGTGGGGCGGGGGATCTGGAAACACCATATATTTT.

The chain couples TRBV6-4 to TRBJ2-1; 10 bases agree with TRBD2. This CDR3 comprises 14 residues. CDR1 and CDR2 from the germline V gene are MRHNA and SNTAGT. The V segment lost 4 bases and the J segment 8 bases; nucleotides outside the gene matches: 5. In DNA, the CDR3 is TGTGCCAGCAGTGGTTCTAGCGGGAGCGATGAGCAGTTCTTC. It codes for CASSGSSGSDEQFF.

This clone was observed once. This chain links TRBV7-2 with TRBJ2-5; D might be TRBD1 (5 bases). This CDR3 has 14 residues. The V gene lost 6 bases and the J gene lost 5 bases, with 16 bases spanning the gap. Germline V gene sequence: CDR1 SGHTA, CDR2 FQGNSA. This CDR3 is CASSSARARETQYF. The CDR3 DNA follows: TGTGCCAGCAGTTCCGCCAGGGCTCGCGAGACCCAGTACTTC.

The chain links TRBV7-9 to TRBJ2-5; TRBD1 is a possible D gene (6 bases). CDR1 and CDR2 (germline): SEHNR, FQNEAQ (reference sequence). There are 14 residues in the CDR3. V lost 4 bases, J lost 0 bases, and 9 bases lay in between. The CDR3 spells CASSYRDNQETQYF. Written as DNA, the CDR3 is TGTGCCAGCAGCTACCGGGACAACCAAGAGACCCAGTACTTC.

The chain is built from TRBV2 and TRBJ1-1; TRBD1 matches 7 bases. V dropped 6 bases and J dropped 5; count of bases not matched to a gene: 15. CDR1 is SNHLY, CDR2 FYNNEI, per germline. This CDR3 is 16 amino acids long. DNA for the CDR3: TGTGCCAGCAGGACTTACAGGGGTGAGATGAGGACTGAAGCTTTCTTT. It is translated as CASRTYRGEMRTEAFF.

The chain couples TRBV5-1 to TRBJ2-5, with D maybe TRBD2 (5 bases). The CDR3 loop spans 15 amino acids. The V end was cut by 0 bases, the J end by 5 bases, with 14 bases between. The germline gives CDR1 SGHRS, CDR2 YFSETQ. CDR3 region: CASSLEDGDLETQYF. The DNA for the CDR3 is TGCGCCAGCAGCTTGGAGGACGGGGATCTTGAGACCCAGTACTTC. The complete variable domain, with remaining parts taken from reference TRBV5-1 and TRBJ2-5, reads KAGVTQTPRYLIKTRGQQVTLSCSPISGHRSVSWYQQTPGQGLQFLFEYFSETQRNKGNFPGRFSGRQFSNSRSEMNVSTLELGDSALYLCASSLEDGDLETQYFGPGTRLLVL.

A word on this clone: One junction end disagrees with the germline gene, perhaps due to a read error. The rearrangement uses TRBV7-7 and TRBJ2-7, with D possibly TRBD1 on 5 matching bases. This CDR3 is 13 amino acids long. CDR1 is SSHAT and CDR2 is FNYEAQ in the germline V gene (reference sequence). The DNA of the CDR3 is TGTGCTAGCAGCTCGAACCAGGGTTACGAGCAGTACTTC. This gives the protein CASSSNQGYEQYF.

This chain uses TRBV29-1 with TRBJ2-1; TRBD2 might be the D (5 bases). Germline-derived CDR1 and CDR2 are SQVTM and ANQGSEA. This CDR3 has 15 amino acids. The ends were cut back, 3 bases at V and 2 bases at J, with 14 bases in the middle. The CDR3: CSVESSLVPYNEQFF. In DNA, the CDR3 is TGCAGCGTTGAGTCTAGCTTAGTACCCTACAATGAGCAGTTCTTC.

This chain joins TRBV5-1 and TRBJ2-3; no clear D. The V end lost 7 bases, the J end lost 0 bases, and 15 bases lay between the germline ends. This CDR3 has 15 amino acids. Germline V gives CDR1 SGHRS, CDR2 YFSETQ. This CDR3 reads CASSIADSSTDTQYF. Written as DNA, the CDR3 is TGCGCCAGCTCCATTGCCGACTCGAGCACAGATACGCAGTATTTT.

The chain recombines TRBV2 with TRBJ1-4, with a tentative D call TRBD1 (6 bases). This CDR3 is 14 amino acids long. Germline CDR1 is SNHLY and CDR2 is FYNNEI. V shed 6 bases and J shed 5 bases, with 13 bases lying between them. This CDR3 is CASRLGADNEKLFF. The CDR3 region has the DNA TGTGCCAGCAGACTGGGGGCGGACAATGAAAAACTGTTTTTT.